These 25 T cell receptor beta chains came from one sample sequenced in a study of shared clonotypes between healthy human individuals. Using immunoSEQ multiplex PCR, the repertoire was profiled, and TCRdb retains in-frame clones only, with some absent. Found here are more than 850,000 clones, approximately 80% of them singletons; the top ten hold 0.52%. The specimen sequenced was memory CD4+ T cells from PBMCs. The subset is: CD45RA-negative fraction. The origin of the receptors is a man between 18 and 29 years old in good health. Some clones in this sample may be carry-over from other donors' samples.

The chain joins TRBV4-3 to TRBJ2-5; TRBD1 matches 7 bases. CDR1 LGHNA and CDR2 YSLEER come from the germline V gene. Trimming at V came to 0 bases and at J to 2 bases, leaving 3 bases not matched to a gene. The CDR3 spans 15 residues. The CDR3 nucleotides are TGCGCCAGCAGCCAAGATTGGGGACAGCAAGAGACCCAGTACTTC. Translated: CASSQDWGQQETQYF.

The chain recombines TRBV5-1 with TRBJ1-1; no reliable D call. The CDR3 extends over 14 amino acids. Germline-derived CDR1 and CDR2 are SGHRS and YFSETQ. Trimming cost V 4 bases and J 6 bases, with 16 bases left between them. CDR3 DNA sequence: TGCGCCAGCAGCCGTTTTGGTGGGCTGGCTGAAGCTTTCTTT. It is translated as CASSRFGGLAEAFF.

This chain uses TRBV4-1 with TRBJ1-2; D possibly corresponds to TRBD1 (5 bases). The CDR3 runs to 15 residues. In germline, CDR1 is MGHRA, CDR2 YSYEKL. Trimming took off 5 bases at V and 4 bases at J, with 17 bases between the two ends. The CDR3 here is CASSKGSGRSYGYTF. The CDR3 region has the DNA TGCGCCAGCAGCAAAGGCTCAGGGAGATCCTATGGCTACACCTTC.

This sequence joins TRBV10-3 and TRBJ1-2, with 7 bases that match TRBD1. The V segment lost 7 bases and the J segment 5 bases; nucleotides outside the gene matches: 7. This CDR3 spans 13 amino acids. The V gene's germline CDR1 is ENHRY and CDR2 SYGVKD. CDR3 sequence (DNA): TGTGCCATCACCTCGGGACAGTATTATGGCTACACCTTC. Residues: CAITSGQYYGYTF.

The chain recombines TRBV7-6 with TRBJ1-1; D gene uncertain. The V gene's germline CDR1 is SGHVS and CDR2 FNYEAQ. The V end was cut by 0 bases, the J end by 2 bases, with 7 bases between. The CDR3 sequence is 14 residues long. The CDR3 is CASSLAEVNTEAFF. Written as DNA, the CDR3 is TGTGCCAGCAGCTTAGCCGAAGTAAACACTGAAGCTTTCTTT.

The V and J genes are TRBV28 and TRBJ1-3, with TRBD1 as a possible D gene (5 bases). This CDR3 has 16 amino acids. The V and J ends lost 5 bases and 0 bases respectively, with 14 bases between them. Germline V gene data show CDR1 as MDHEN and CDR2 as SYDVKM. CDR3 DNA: TGTGCCAGCAGTCTGGGAGGGGCCAGCTCTGGAAACACCATATATTTT. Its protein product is CASSLGGASSGNTIYF.

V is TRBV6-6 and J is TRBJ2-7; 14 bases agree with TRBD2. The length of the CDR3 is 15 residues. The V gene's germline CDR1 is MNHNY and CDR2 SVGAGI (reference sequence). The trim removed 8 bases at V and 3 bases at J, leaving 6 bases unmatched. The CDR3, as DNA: TGTGCCAGCCGACTAGCGGGGGGGGTCAACTACGAGCAGTACTTC. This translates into CASRLAGGVNYEQYF.

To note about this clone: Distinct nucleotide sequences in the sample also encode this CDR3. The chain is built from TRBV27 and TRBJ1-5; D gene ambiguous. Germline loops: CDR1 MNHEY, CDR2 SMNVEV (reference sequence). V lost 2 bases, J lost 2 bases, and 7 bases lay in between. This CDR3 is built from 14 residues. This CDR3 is CASSLLGGNQPQHF. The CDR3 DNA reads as TGTGCCAGCAGTTTACTGGGAGGCAATCAGCCCCAGCATTTT.

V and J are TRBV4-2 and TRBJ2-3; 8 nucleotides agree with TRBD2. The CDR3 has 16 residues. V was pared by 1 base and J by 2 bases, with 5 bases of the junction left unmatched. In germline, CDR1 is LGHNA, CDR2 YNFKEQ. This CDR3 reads CASSQAERENTDTQYF. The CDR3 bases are TGTGCCAGCAGCCAAGCCGAGCGGGAGAACACAGATACGCAGTATTTT.

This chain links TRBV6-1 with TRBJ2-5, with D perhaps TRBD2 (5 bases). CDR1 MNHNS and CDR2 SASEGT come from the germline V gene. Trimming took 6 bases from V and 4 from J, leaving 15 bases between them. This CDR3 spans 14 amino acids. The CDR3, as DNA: TGTGCCAGCAGGGACGTAGCGTCGGGAGAGACCCAGTACTTC. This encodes CASRDVASGETQYF.

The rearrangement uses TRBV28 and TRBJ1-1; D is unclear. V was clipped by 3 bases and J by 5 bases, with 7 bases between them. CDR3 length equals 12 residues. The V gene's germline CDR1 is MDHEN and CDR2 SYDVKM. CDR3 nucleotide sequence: TGTGCCAGCAGTTTTCGGAGAACTGAAGCTTTCTTT. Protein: CASSFRRTEAFF.

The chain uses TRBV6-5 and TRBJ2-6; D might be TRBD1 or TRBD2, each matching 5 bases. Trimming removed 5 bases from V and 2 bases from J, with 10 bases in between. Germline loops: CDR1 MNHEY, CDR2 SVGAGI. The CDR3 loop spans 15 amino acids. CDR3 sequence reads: CASSPGTAGANVLTF. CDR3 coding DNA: TGTGCCAGCAGTCCCGGGACCGCTGGGGCCAACGTCCTGACTTTC.

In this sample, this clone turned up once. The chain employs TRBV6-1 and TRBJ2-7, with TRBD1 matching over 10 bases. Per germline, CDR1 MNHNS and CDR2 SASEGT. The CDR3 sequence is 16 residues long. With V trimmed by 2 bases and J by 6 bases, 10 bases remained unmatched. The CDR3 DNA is TGTGCCAGCAGTGAACCCCGGGACAGGGGACGACGCGAGCAGTACTTC. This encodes CASSEPRDRGRREQYF.

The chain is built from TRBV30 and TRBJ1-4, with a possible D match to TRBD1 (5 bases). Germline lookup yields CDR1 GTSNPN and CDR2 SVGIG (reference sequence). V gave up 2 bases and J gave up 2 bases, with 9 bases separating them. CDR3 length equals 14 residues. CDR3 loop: CAWSHGGTNEKLFF. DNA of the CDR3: TGTGCCTGGAGTCACGGGGGGACTAATGAAAAACTGTTTTTT.

The CDR3 region has the DNA TGTGCCAGCAGTGGGGTCAGGGTTATGAACATTCAGTACTTC. It yields the protein CASSGVRVMNIQYF. The chain is built from TRBV28 and TRBJ2-4, with D possibly being TRBD1 (5 bases). V gave up 5 bases and J gave up 7 bases, with 15 bases separating them. This CDR3 spans 14 amino acids. Germline CDR1 reads MDHEN; CDR2 reads SYDVKM.

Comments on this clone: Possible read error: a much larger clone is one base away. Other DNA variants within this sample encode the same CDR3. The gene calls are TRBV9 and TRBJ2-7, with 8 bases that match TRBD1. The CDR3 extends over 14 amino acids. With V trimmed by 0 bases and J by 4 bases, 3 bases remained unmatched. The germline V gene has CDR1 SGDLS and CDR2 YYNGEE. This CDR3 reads CASSVGDRGYEQYF. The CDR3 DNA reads TGTGCCAGCAGCGTAGGAGACAGGGGTTACGAGCAGTACTTC.

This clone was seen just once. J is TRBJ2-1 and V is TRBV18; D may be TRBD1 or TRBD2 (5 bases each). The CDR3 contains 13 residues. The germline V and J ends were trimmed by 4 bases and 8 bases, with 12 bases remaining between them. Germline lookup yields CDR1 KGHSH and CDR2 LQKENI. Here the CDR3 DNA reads TGTGCCAGCTCACTTGGGGGAGAGTATGAGCAGTTCTTC. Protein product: CASSLGGEYEQFF. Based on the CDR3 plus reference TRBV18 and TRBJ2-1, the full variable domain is NAGVMQNPRHLVRRRGQEARLRCSPMKGHSHVYWYRQLPEEGLKFMVYLQKENIIDESGMPKERFSAEFPKEGPSILRIQQVVRGDSAAYFCASSLGGEYEQFFGPGTRLTVL.

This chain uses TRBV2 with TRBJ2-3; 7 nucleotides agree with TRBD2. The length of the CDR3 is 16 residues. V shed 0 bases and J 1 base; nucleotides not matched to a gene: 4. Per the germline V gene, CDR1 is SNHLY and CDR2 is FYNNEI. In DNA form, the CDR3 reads TGTGCCAGCAGTGAAGCAGGTCGGGGGGGCACAGATACGCAGTATTTT. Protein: CASSEAGRGGTDTQYF.

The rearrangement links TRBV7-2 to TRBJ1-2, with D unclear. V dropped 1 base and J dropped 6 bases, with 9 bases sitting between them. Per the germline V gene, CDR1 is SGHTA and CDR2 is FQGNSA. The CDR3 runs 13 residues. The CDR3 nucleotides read TGTGCCAGCAGCTTAGAGTCCCGTAATGGCTACACCTTC. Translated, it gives CASSLESRNGYTF.

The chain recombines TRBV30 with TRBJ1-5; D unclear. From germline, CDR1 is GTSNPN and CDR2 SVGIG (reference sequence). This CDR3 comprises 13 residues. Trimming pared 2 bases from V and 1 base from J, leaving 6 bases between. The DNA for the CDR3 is TGTGCCTGGAGTAGGATGAGCAATCAGCCCCAGCATTTT. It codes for CAWSRMSNQPQHF.

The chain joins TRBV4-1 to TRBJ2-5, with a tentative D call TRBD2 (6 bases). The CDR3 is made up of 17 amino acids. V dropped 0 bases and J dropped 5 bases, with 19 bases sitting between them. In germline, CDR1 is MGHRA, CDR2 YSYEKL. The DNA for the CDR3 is TGCGCCAGCAGCCAAGATGGGACTCGCGGAATACCGGAGACCCAGTACTTC. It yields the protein CASSQDGTRGIPETQYF.

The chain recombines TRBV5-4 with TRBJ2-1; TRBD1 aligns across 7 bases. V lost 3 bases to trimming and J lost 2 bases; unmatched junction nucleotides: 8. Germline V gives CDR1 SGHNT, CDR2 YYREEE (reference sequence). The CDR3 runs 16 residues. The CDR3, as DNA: TGTGCCAGCAGCTCCCGACAGGGTAAGGCCTACAATGAGCAGTTCTTC. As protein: CASSSRQGKAYNEQFF. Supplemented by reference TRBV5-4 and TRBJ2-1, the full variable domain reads ETGVTQSPTHLIKTRGQQVTLRCSSQSGHNTVSWYQQALGQGPQFIFQYYREEENGRGNFPPRFSGLQFPNYSSELNVNALELDDSALYLCASSSRQGKAYNEQFFGPGTRLTVL.

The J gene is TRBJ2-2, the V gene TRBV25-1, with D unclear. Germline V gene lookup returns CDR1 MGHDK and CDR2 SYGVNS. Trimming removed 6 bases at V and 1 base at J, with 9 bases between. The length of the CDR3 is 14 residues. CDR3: CASRPNWNTGELFF. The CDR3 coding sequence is TGTGCCAGCAGACCTAACTGGAACACCGGGGAGCTGTTTTTT.

Here the CDR3 DNA reads TGTGCCAGCACCCCCTCGGGCCGCAGGGCCTACGAGCAGTACTTC. Amino acid sequence: CASTPSGRRAYEQYF. The chain employs TRBV9 and TRBJ2-7; tentatively, D is TRBD1 (5 bases). Germline CDR1 is SGDLS and CDR2 is YYNGEE. Trimming removed 6 bases at V and 2 bases at J, with 18 bases between. CDR3 length equals 15 residues.

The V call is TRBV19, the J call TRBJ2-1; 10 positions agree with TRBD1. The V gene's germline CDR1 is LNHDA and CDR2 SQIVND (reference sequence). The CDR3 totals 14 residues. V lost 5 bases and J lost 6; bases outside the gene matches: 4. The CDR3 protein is CASSAGQGLNEQFF. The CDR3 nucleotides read TGTGCCAGTAGTGCGGGACAGGGGCTCAATGAGCAGTTCTTC. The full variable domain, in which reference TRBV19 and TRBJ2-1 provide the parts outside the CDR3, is DGGITQSPKYLFRKEGQNVTLSCEQNLNHDAMYWYRQDPGQGLRLIYYSQIVNDFQKGDIAEGYSVSREKKESFPLTVTSAQKNPTAFYLCASSAGQGLNEQFFGPGTRLTVL.